A single sample is the source of the 12 T cell receptor beta chains below, sequenced in a study of PD-L1 blockade in urothelial cancer. Assay: immunoSEQ multiplex PCR; the TCRdb copy retains only in-frame clones and omits some. The sample lists 100,000 to 150,000 clones, approximately 88% occurring once. The time point is: pretreatment peripheral blood. Here the sequenced sample was PBMCs, taken around atezolizumab (anti-PD-L1) treatment. These receptor sequences come from a man aged 45-60 years with urothelial cancer.

CDR3 amino acids: CASSQVLTSGAQETQYF. CDR3 in DNA: TGCGCCAGCAGCCAAGTTCTCACTAGCGGGGCACAAGAGACCCAGTACTTC. The gene calls are TRBV4-1 and TRBJ2-5; 10 nucleotides match TRBD2. The CDR3 contains 17 residues. Losses at the gene ends were 1 base for V and 2 bases for J; bases not matched to a gene: 7. Germline V gene lookup returns CDR1 MGHRA and CDR2 YSYEKL.

The rearrangement joins TRBV7-6 to TRBJ2-1, with TRBD2 as a possible D gene (6 bases). V was clipped by 4 bases and J by 6 bases, with 13 bases between them. Germline V gives CDR1 SGHVS, CDR2 FNYEAQ. The CDR3 loop spans 14 amino acids. The CDR3 DNA sequence: TGTGCCAGCAGCTCTGGGACTTTCAGCAATGAGCAGTTCTTC. The encoded protein is CASSSGTFSNEQFF.

This rearrangement joins TRBV5-1 to TRBJ2-5, with 7 positions matching TRBD2. The CDR3 extends over 17 amino acids. The J segment lost 3 bases and the V segment lost 1 base, leaving 12 bases of the junction unmatched. CDR1 is SGHRS, CDR2 YFSETQ, per germline. DNA for the CDR3: TGCGCCAGCAGCTTGAAAATGGGACTATCGAGGGAAGAGACCCAGTACTTC. Translated: CASSLKMGLSREETQYF.

The rearrangement uses TRBV28 and TRBJ2-3; D gene uncertain. Germline V gene data show CDR1 as MDHEN and CDR2 as SYDVKM. The CDR3 contains 11 residues. The germline V and J ends were trimmed by 8 bases and 1 base, with 4 bases remaining between them. The CDR3 DNA reads as TGTGCCAGCGGCCGCACAGATACGCAGTATTTT. This encodes CASGRTDTQYF.

The CDR3 DNA reads TGTGCCAGCAGTTTACTTTCAGGACAGGTTTATGGCTACACCTTC. Translation: CASSLLSGQVYGYTF. The chain links TRBV28 to TRBJ1-2; TRBD1 agrees at 7 bases. There are 15 residues in the CDR3. The J segment lost 5 bases and the V segment lost 2 bases, leaving 8 bases of the junction unmatched. Germline V gene lookup returns CDR1 MDHEN and CDR2 SYDVKM.

CDR3 nucleotide sequence: TGCGCCAGCAGCTCTAGGGGACAGTCCCTATCCTACACCTTC. This encodes CASSSRGQSLSYTF. This chain links TRBV5-1 with TRBJ1-2; TRBD1 agrees at 7 bases. Germline V gene lookup returns CDR1 SGHRS and CDR2 YFSETQ. Germline trimming cut 3 bases from V and 10 bases from J; bases unmatched to any gene: 12. The CDR3 is 14 amino acids.

This clone was counted between two and nine times. CDR3 residues: CASSRDRGDEKLFF. CDR3 nucleotide sequence: TGTGCCAGCAGCAGAGACAGGGGGGATGAAAAACTGTTTTTT. This chain uses TRBV5-4 with TRBJ1-4; 9 bases are a match to TRBD1. V lost 4 bases and J lost 6; bases outside the gene matches: 4. The length of the CDR3 is 14 residues. Germline CDR1 is SGHNT and CDR2 is YYREEE (reference sequence).

In its sample, this clone was seen once. The V and J genes are TRBV9 and TRBJ2-2; D is uncertain. The CDR3 sequence is 16 residues long. CDR1 is SGDLS and CDR2 is YYNGEE in the germline V gene. Trimming removed 0 bases from V and 2 bases from J, with 11 bases in between. The CDR3 protein is CASSVGQLSNTGELFF. The DNA of the CDR3 is TGTGCCAGCAGCGTAGGCCAGTTGTCAAACACCGGGGAGCTGTTTTTT.

V usage is TRBV7-2 and J usage is TRBJ1-3, with a weak D call TRBD1 (6 bases). The germline V gene has CDR1 SGHTA and CDR2 FQGNSA. This CDR3 contains 15 residues. The V end was cut by 0 bases, the J end by 5 bases, with 11 bases between. The DNA for the CDR3 is TGTGCCAGCAGCTTAGCGTATGGGGACAGAAACACCATATATTTT. Its protein product is CASSLAYGDRNTIYF.

V gene TRBV13 combines with J gene TRBJ2-2; D is possibly TRBD2 (5 bases). The CDR3 spans 16 residues. Trimming left V 2 bases short and J 4 bases short, with 14 bases between. Germline CDR1 reads PRHDT; CDR2 reads FYEKMQ (reference sequence). This CDR3 is CASSLLSGPSTGELFF. The CDR3 nucleotides are TGTGCCAGCAGCTTATTAAGCGGTCCGAGCACCGGGGAGCTGTTTTTT. The variable domain in full, with the rest retrieved from reference TRBV13 and TRBJ2-2, is AAGVIQSPRHLIKEKRETATLKCYPIPRHDTVYWYQQGPGQDPQFLISFYEKMQSDKGSIPDRFSAQQFSDYHSELNMSSLELGDSALYFCASSLLSGPSTGELFFGEGSRLTVL.

The chain joins TRBV10-3 to TRBJ2-7; D possibly corresponds to TRBD2 (5 bases). Deletions cut 3 bases from V and 6 bases from J, with 12 bases between. This CDR3 contains 13 residues. Germline-derived CDR1 and CDR2 are ENHRY and SYGVKD. Here the CDR3 DNA reads TGTGCCATCAGTGAAGCTAGCCCGCCCGAGCAGTACTTC. The encoded protein is CAISEASPPEQYF.

This clone has just one count. The gene calls are TRBV5-4 and TRBJ2-5; D is perhaps TRBD1 (6 bases). Trimming removed 0 bases at V and 5 bases at J, with 11 bases between. The CDR3 has 14 residues. The germline V gene encodes CDR1 SGHNT and CDR2 YYREEE (reference sequence). The DNA of the CDR3 is TGTGCCAGCAGCTTGGACAGGGTTGGCGAGACCCAGTACTTC. Protein sequence: CASSLDRVGETQYF.